This T cell receptor beta chain derives from a study of human CD4 T cells and Enterobacteriaceae. Sequencing used immunoSEQ multiplex PCR; TCRdb keeps in-frame clones, though not all of them. The sample yields roughly 30,000 clones, around four fifths seen once. CDR3 size: 13 residues. CDR1 is MNHNY and CDR2 is SVGAGI in the germline V gene (reference sequence). The V gene lost 8 bases and the J gene lost 6 bases, with 16 bases spanning the gap. All CD4+ cells other than CD45RA+CCR7+CD95- naive cells were sorted as memory, over 95% pure. Healthy donors' blood was sourced from blood donation centers in Switzerland. Sorting first excluded CD8+, CD14+, CD16+, CD56+, CD19+ and CD25-bright cells.

Sequenced material: memory CD4+ T cells from blood. This clonotype originated in a human donor in good health. The chain couples TRBV6-6 to TRBJ1-1; possibly TRBD1 for D (5 bases). The CDR3 is CASGLPQGAEAFF. CDR3 DNA sequence: TGTGCCAGCGGGTTACCCCAGGGCGCTGAAGCTTTCTTT.